These 28 T cell receptor beta chains were all obtained from the same sample, sequenced in a study of Ad26.COV2.S vaccination and SARS-CoV-2 variants. Sequencing was performed with immunoSEQ multiplex PCR; in TCRdb, only in-frame clones are kept and a portion is missing. Altogether 400,000 to 450,000 clones are present, approximately 92% being singletons, with the ten largest covering about 12%. The treatment was: over 15 received Ad26.COV2.S at low or high dose, single or two shots; 5 received placebo; per-sample allocation not given. Repertoires come from day 63 after the first vaccine or placebo injection. This specimen was peripheral blood, taken in a trial of Ad26.COV2.S vaccine versus placebo. The source of these receptors is a person between 18 and 60 years old who received the Ad26.COV2.S COVID-19 vaccine or a placebo.

This rearrangement joins TRBV27 to TRBJ2-7; perhaps D is TRBD1 or TRBD2 (6 bases each). Germline CDR1 reads MNHEY; CDR2 reads SMNVEV (reference sequence). Trimming shortened V by 5 bases and J by 3 bases, and 14 bases separated the two germline ends. This CDR3 is built from 14 residues. CDR3: CASSIVGGFYEQYF. The CDR3 nucleotides read TGTGCCAGCAGTATTGTGGGGGGCTTCTACGAGCAGTACTTC.

The chain is built from TRBV9 and TRBJ2-1, with 8 bases identical to TRBD1. CDR1 is SGDLS, CDR2 YYNGEE, per germline. V shed 4 bases and J 9 bases; nucleotides not matched to a gene: 21. The CDR3 is made up of 18 amino acids. The CDR3 sequence is CASSPSQTGAWREGEQFF. In DNA, the CDR3 is TGTGCCAGCAGCCCCTCCCAGACAGGGGCCTGGCGGGAAGGTGAGCAGTTCTTC.

In regard to this clone: The sample carries other DNA sequences with the same CDR3. This chain uses TRBV7-9 with TRBJ2-5; D gene ambiguous. In germline, CDR1 is SEHNR, CDR2 FQNEAQ (reference sequence). The V end was cut by 1 base, the J end by 2 bases, with 5 bases between. This CDR3 has 13 residues. Written as DNA, the CDR3 is TGTGCCAGCAGCTTAGGCCTACAAGAGACCCAGTACTTC. Encoded protein: CASSLGLQETQYF.

The CDR3 loop is CASARHGGRGYTF. CDR3 in DNA: TGTGCCAGCGCCCGCCACGGGGGAAGAGGCTACACCTTC. The rearrangement uses TRBV25-1 and TRBJ1-2, with D possibly matching TRBD1 (5 bases). Germline CDR1 reads MGHDK; CDR2 reads SYGVNS. The CDR3 is made up of 13 amino acids. The V and J ends lost 8 bases and 8 bases respectively, with 18 bases between them.

The rearrangement uses TRBV28 and TRBJ2-7; D is undetermined. This CDR3 is 15 amino acids long. The germline V and J ends were trimmed by 8 bases and 3 bases, with 20 bases remaining between them. Per germline, CDR1 MDHEN and CDR2 SYDVKM. The CDR3 region has the DNA TGTGCCAGCCGATCTCCGCCGCCAAGGGACTACGAGCAGTACTTC. It translates to CASRSPPPRDYEQYF.

V usage is TRBV2 and J usage is TRBJ2-1; no firm D call. CDR1 is SNHLY, CDR2 FYNNEI, per germline. The CDR3 extends over 12 amino acids. Trimming cost V 1 base and J 10 bases, with 8 bases left between them. In nucleotides, the CDR3 is TGTGCCAGCAGTGAAGAGGCCCTAGAGCAGTTCTTC. It codes for CASSEEALEQFF.

The gene calls are TRBV9 and TRBJ2-3; the D is unclear. This CDR3 has 12 amino acids. Trimming took 0 bases from V and 5 from J, leaving 4 bases between them. CDR1 SGDLS and CDR2 YYNGEE come from the germline V gene. For the CDR3, the DNA is TGTGCCAGCAGCGTAGAAAAAGATACGCAGTATTTT. Protein product: CASSVEKDTQYF. The entire variable domain, with the rest obtained from reference TRBV9 and TRBJ2-3, is as follows: DSGVTQTPKHLITATGQRVTLRCSPRSGDLSVYWYQQSLDQGLQFLIQYYNGEERAKGNILERFSAQQFPDLHSELNLSSLELGDSALYFCASSVEKDTQYFGPGTRLTVL.

The chain has TRBV19 and TRBJ1-5; D gene ambiguous. Germline V gene data show CDR1 as LNHDA and CDR2 as SQIVND (reference sequence). Trimming cost V 0 bases and J 5 bases, with 5 bases left between them. This CDR3 is built from 13 residues. CDR3 nucleotides: TGTGCCAGTAGTATAGATTGGGATCAGCCCCAGCATTTT. This codes for CASSIDWDQPQHF.

The genes are TRBV29-1 and TRBJ2-7; a possible D gene is TRBD1 (6 bases). V was shortened by 4 bases and J by 8 bases, with 18 bases between the two germline ends. This CDR3 comprises 13 residues. The V gene's germline CDR1 is SQVTM and CDR2 ANQGSEA. CDR3 nucleotide sequence: TGCAGCGTTGGGGGGCCAGGCTTGTACAAGCAGTACTTC. Translation: CSVGGPGLYKQYF.

V gene TRBV4-3 combines with J gene TRBJ1-4, with unresolved D. This CDR3 region has 15 residues. The germline CDR1 and CDR2 sequences are LGHNA and YSLEER. V was trimmed by 1 base and J by 7 bases, leaving 13 bases between them. In DNA form, the CDR3 reads TGCGCCAGCAGCCAAGGGATGGGGTTCGGTGAAAAACTGTTTTTT. The encoded protein is CASSQGMGFGEKLFF.

For the CDR3, the DNA is TGTGCCAGCAGACCAACCGGGACAGACACTGAAGCTTTCTTT. It is translated as CASRPTGTDTEAFF. J is TRBJ1-1 and V is TRBV7-9, with 7 nucleotides matching TRBD1. The CDR3 loop spans 14 amino acids. The V and J ends lost 6 bases and 3 bases, in that order; junction bases with no gene match: 7. Germline CDR1 is SEHNR and CDR2 is FQNEAQ (reference sequence).

This chain uses TRBV7-2 with TRBJ1-5; 9 bases agree with TRBD1. The CDR3 has 15 amino acids. Germline V gene lookup returns CDR1 SGHTA and CDR2 FQGNSA. J lost 4 bases, V lost 1 base, and 2 bases had no gene match. The CDR3 region is CASSLVGTGNQPQHF. CDR3 DNA: TGTGCCAGCAGCTTAGTGGGGACAGGGAATCAGCCCCAGCATTTT.

The chain joins TRBV19 to TRBJ1-1, with 8 nucleotides matching TRBD1. Per germline, CDR1 LNHDA and CDR2 SQIVND (reference sequence). V was pared by 1 base and J by 5 bases, with 12 bases of the junction left unmatched. The CDR3 is 17 amino acids. CDR3 in DNA: TGTGCCAGTAGTATAGGCGCAGGGGGCTATGACGGAACTGAAGCTTTCTTT. It translates to CASSIGAGGYDGTEAFF.

Here the CDR3 reads CASSVLGVAGGRNEQFF. The CDR3 nucleotides read TGTGCCAGCAGCGTATTGGGTGTTGCGGGAGGTCGTAATGAGCAGTTCTTC. The J gene is TRBJ2-1, the V gene TRBV9; TRBD2 agrees at 8 bases. Trimming took 1 base from V and 7 from J; bases not matched to a gene: 13. Germline CDR1 is SGDLS and CDR2 is YYNGEE. The CDR3 contains 17 residues.

The chain uses TRBV27 and TRBJ2-2; TRBD1 matches 8 bases. From germline, CDR1 is MNHEY and CDR2 SMNVEV (reference sequence). V lost 3 bases and J lost 4; bases outside the gene matches: 4. This CDR3 is built from 15 residues. The CDR3: CASSFQGAGTGELFF. The CDR3, as DNA: TGTGCCAGCAGTTTTCAGGGGGCAGGCACCGGGGAGCTGTTTTTT.

The V gene is TRBV2, the J gene TRBJ1-1; tentative D call: TRBD1 (6 bases). Trimming stripped 3 bases from V and 0 bases from J, with 14 bases between. The V gene's germline CDR1 is SNHLY and CDR2 FYNNEI. There are 16 residues in the CDR3. The CDR3 protein is CASSERWGLMNTEAFF. CDR3 coding DNA: TGTGCCAGCAGTGAGAGGTGGGGGCTGATGAACACTGAAGCTTTCTTT.

V gene TRBV7-9 combines with J gene TRBJ1-3; tentatively, D is TRBD1 (6 bases). The V gene's germline CDR1 is SEHNR and CDR2 FQNEAQ (reference sequence). Trimming shortened V by 2 bases and J by 4 bases, and 12 bases separated the two germline ends. CDR3 length: 15 residues. Here the CDR3 reads CASSLILGGGNTIYF. The DNA of the CDR3 is TGTGCCAGCAGCTTAATATTGGGGGGCGGAAACACCATATATTTT.

CDR3 sequence reads: CASSLTLAAPAGELFF. CDR3 nucleotides: TGTGCCAGCAGCTTAACACTAGCGGCTCCGGCCGGGGAGCTGTTTTTT. The genes are TRBV7-3 and TRBJ2-2; TRBD2 agrees at 8 bases. The germline V gene encodes CDR1 SGHTA and CDR2 FQGTGA. With V trimmed by 0 bases and J by 6 bases, 6 bases remained unmatched. The CDR3 is 16 amino acids.

The genes are TRBV3-1 (or the pseudogene TRBV3-2) and TRBJ2-5, with no clear D. V lost 4 bases to trimming and J lost 2 bases, with 14 bases between them. Germline lookup yields CDR1 LGHDT and CDR2 YNNKEL (reference sequence). The CDR3 is 15 residues long. This CDR3 reads CASSPKRTRQETQYF. DNA for the CDR3: TGTGCCAGCAGCCCCAAAAGGACCAGACAAGAGACCCAGTACTTC.

The chain is built from TRBV7-2 and TRBJ1-3, with a possible D match to TRBD1 (6 bases). The CDR3 spans 15 residues. Germline V gene lookup returns CDR1 SGHTA and CDR2 FQGNSA. V lost 6 bases to trimming and J lost 4 bases, with 16 bases between them. The CDR3 spells CASSRTQGSGNTIYF. The CDR3 bases are TGTGCCAGCAGTCGTACACAGGGTTCAGGAAACACCATATATTTT.

The rearrangement uses TRBV5-1 and TRBJ2-6; D is unclear. CDR3 length equals 18 residues. Trimming pared 1 base from V and 0 bases from J, leaving 14 bases between. Germline V gene sequence: CDR1 SGHRS, CDR2 YFSETQ. The CDR3 here is CASSLFGGESSGANVLTF. The CDR3 DNA reads as TGCGCCAGCAGCTTGTTCGGCGGAGAGAGCTCTGGGGCCAACGTCCTGACTTTC.

The CDR3 here is CASSPNNRGGQPQHF. The CDR3 DNA reads TGTGCCAGCTCACCCAATAACAGGGGCGGCCAGCCCCAGCATTTT. This chain joins TRBV18 and TRBJ1-5, with 7 bases that match TRBD1. After removal of 3 bases from V and 7 bases from J, the junction contained 9 bases not matched to a gene. The CDR3 runs 15 residues. Germline lookup yields CDR1 KGHSH and CDR2 LQKENI.

Written as DNA, the CDR3 is TGTGCCAGCAGTTTAGTAGTAGCGGGAGGGCTCGAGCAGTACTTC. It yields the protein CASSLVVAGGLEQYF. This chain joins TRBV28 and TRBJ2-7, with 11 bases fitting TRBD2. The CDR3 has 15 amino acids. The V and J ends lost 2 bases and 6 bases, in that order; junction bases with no gene match: 6. The germline V gene encodes CDR1 MDHEN and CDR2 SYDVKM. The variable domain in full, with the rest retrieved from reference TRBV28 and TRBJ2-7, is DVKVTQSSRYLVKRTGEKVFLECVQDMDHENMFWYRQDPGLGLRLIYFSYDVKMKEKGDIPEGYSVSREKKERFSLILESASTNQTSMYLCASSLVVAGGLEQYFGPGTRLTVT.

This chain connects TRBV9 to TRBJ2-3; weak D call: TRBD2 (5 bases). The CDR3 has 14 amino acids. Germline lookup yields CDR1 SGDLS and CDR2 YYNGEE. V was clipped by 0 bases and J by 2 bases, with 7 bases between them. The CDR3 DNA reads as TGTGCCAGCAGCGTAGGAGGGTTCACAGATACGCAGTATTTT. Translated: CASSVGGFTDTQYF. Looking up the rest from reference TRBV9 and TRBJ2-3 gives the full variable domain: DSGVTQTPKHLITATGQRVTLRCSPRSGDLSVYWYQQSLDQGLQFLIQYYNGEERAKGNILERFSAQQFPDLHSELNLSSLELGDSALYFCASSVGGFTDTQYFGPGTRLTVL.

This clone has more than one count but fewer than ten. One end of the junction fails to match germline, which may point to a read error. V usage is TRBV7-7 and J usage is TRBJ2-1, with TRBD2 identical over 10 bases. Germline-derived CDR1 and CDR2 are SSHAT and FNYEAQ (reference sequence). The CDR3 has 16 residues. The CDR3 region has the DNA TGTGCTAGCAGCCCGTTTAGCGGGAGGCGGTACAATGAGCAGTTCTTC. This codes for CASSPFSGRRYNEQFF.

This chain links TRBV4-3 with TRBJ2-1, with D possibly being TRBD2 (6 bases). V lost 1 base and J lost 1, with 8 bases in between. This CDR3 comprises 15 residues. Germline V gene sequence: CDR1 LGHNA, CDR2 YSLEER. The CDR3 sequence is CASSQAGVSYNEQFF. CDR3 DNA: TGCGCCAGCAGCCAAGCGGGAGTTTCCTACAATGAGCAGTTCTTC.

The sample holds one count of this clone. The V call is TRBV10-3, the J call TRBJ2-2, with a possible D match to TRBD1 (5 bases). This CDR3 has 15 amino acids. Trimming pared 0 bases from V and 4 bases from J, leaving 9 bases between. Germline loops: CDR1 ENHRY, CDR2 SYGVKD. This chain's CDR3 is CAISESTGFTGELFF. The CDR3 bases are TGTGCCATCAGTGAGTCAACAGGATTCACCGGGGAGCTGTTTTTT.

The DNA for the CDR3 is TGTGCCAGCAGCTTAGTCGGGACAGGGGAGGAAAAACTGTTTTTT. Amino acids: CASSLVGTGEEKLFF. This rearrangement joins TRBV7-9 to TRBJ1-4, with TRBD1 matching over 10 bases. V trimming: 1 base; J trimming: 8 bases; junction bases outside the gene matches: 4. Germline V CDR1 and CDR2: SEHNR, FQNEAQ (reference sequence). The CDR3 sequence is 15 residues long.